This T cell receptor (beta chain) was retrieved from a study of T-cell memory formation after mild COVID-19. Overall study context: Each donor largely had its own TCR clusters. The study, taken as a whole, reports: Among CD4+ contracting clones, most were CM and EM, and CD8+ ones EMRA.

Comment on this clonotype: The target antigen is unknown.

TCRdb reanalysed the 5' RACE reads using MiXCR and keeps one entry per CDR3 protein. The sample lists some 600,000 distinct CDR3 sequences; roughly a sixth were seen once. This clonotype was obtained from an adult woman who had mild COVID-19 (a few samples of this study predate the infection). Cell type and time point are not known. Specimen: PBMCs or a T cell subset sorted from them (not recorded which).

The CDR3 DNA reads as TGTGCCAGCAGCGCCGGGACAGGGGTAAGGGGGCAGTTCTTC. As protein: CASSAGTGVRGQFF. V and J are TRBV9 and TRBJ2-1, with 10 bases identical to TRBD1. Germline V CDR1 and CDR2: SGDLS, YYNGEE. The CDR3 length is 14 residues. The trim removed 3 bases at V and 12 bases at J, leaving 9 bases unmatched.